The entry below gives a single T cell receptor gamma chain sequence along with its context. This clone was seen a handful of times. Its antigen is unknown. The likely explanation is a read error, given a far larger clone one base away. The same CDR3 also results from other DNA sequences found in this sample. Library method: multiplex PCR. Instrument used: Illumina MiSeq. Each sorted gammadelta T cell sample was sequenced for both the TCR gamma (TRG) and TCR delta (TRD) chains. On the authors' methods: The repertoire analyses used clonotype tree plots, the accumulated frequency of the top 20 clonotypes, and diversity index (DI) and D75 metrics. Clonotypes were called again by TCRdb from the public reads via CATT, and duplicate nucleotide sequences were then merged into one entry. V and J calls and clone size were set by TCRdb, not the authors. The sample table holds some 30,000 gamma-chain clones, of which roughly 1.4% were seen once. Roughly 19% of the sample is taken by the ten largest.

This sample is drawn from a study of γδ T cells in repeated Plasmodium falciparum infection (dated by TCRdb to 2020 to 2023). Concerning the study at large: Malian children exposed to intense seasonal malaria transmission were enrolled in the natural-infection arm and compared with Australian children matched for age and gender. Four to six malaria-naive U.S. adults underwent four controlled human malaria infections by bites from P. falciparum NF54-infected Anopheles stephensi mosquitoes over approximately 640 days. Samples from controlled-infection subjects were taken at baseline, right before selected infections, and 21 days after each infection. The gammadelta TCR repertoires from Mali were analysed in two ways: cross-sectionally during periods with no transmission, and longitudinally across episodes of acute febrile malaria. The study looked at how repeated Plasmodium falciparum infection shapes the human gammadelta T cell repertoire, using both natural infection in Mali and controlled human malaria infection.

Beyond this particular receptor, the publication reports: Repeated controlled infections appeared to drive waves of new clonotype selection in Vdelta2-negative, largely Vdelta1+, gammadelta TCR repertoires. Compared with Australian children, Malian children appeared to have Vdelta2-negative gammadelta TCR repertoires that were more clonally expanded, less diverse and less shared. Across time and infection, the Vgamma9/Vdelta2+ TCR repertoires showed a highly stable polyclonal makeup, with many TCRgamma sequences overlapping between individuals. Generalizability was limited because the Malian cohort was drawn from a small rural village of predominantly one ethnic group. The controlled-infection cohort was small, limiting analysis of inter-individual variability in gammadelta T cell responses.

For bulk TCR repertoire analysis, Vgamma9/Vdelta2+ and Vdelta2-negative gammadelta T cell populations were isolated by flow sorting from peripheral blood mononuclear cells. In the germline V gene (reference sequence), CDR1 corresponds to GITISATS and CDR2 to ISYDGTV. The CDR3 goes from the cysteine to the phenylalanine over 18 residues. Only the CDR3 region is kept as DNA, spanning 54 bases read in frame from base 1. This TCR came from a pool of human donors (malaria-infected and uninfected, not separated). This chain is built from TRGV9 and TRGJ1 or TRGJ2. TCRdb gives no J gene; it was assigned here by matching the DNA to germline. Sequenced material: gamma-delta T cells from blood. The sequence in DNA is TGCGCCTTGTGGGAGGTACAACAATTAGGCGATAATTATTATAAGAAACTCTTT. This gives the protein CALWEVQQLGDNYYKKLF.